The 2 T cell receptor beta chains presented below share a single source sample, sequenced in a study of T cell repertoires in cytomegalovirus infection (dated by TCRdb to the late 2010s). Instrument used: Illumina HiSeq 1500. TCRdb itself trimmed the public reads at Q25 with fastp, ran MiXCR and retained productive beta chains. Rows matching on CDR3 protein sequence are summarized as one entry with the most common DNA and genes. The sample has around 310,000 distinct CDR3 sequences on record, almost 30% of them singletons. Around 20% of the sample is held by the ten biggest clonotypes. The sample's treatment or condition label is to be understood as: in vitro stimulation with specific CMV peptide epitopes to enrich CMV-specific T cells. Their antigens are not known. Sequencing used cultured PBMCs, obtained from culture after CMV antigen stimulation. The receptors stem from a human donor in good health (CMV status not recorded). Some clones in this sample may be carry-over from other donors' samples.

The chain carries TRBV7-8 and TRBJ1-1; 8 bases agree with TRBD1. V was pared by 5 bases and J by 2 bases, with 4 bases of the junction left unmatched. The CDR3 sequence is 14 residues long. Germline-derived CDR1 and CDR2 are SGHVS and FQNEAQ. The CDR3 is CASSIGQGNTEAFF. Here the CDR3 DNA reads TGTGCCAGCAGCATCGGACAGGGCAACACTGAAGCTTTCTTT.

The V gene is TRBV9, the J gene TRBJ2-3, with TRBD1 matching 7 bases. V dropped 0 bases and J dropped 0; count of bases not matched to a gene: 7. In germline, CDR1 is SGDLS, CDR2 YYNGEE. This CDR3 spans 17 amino acids. Here the CDR3 DNA reads TGTGCCAGCAGCGTAGGGGGACAGATACCTAGCACAGATACGCAGTATTTT. Its translation: CASSVGGQIPSTDTQYF.